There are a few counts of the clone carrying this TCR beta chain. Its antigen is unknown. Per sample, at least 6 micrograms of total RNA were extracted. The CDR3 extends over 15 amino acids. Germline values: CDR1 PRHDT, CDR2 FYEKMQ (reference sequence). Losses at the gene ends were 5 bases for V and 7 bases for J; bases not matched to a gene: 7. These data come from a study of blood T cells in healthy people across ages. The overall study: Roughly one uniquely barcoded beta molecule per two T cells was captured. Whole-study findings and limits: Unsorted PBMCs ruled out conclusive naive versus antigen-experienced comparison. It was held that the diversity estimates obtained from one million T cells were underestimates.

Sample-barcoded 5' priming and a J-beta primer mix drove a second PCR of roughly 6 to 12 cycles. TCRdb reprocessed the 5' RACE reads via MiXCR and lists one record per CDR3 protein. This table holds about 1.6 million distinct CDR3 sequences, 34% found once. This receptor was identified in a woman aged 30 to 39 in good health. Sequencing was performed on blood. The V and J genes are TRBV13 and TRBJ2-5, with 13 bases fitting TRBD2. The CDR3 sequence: CASSPPGLAGWTQYF. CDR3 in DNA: TGTGCCAGCAGCCCACCGGGACTAGCGGGATGGACCCAGTACTTC.